The rows below give T cell receptor beta chains drawn from one sample of a study of blood T cell repertoires in COVID-19. Produced via immunoSEQ multiplex PCR; TCRdb's table is partial and in-frame only. This table has fewer than 250,000 clones, 65% to 85% appearing once. The specimen was PBMCs or T cells enriched from blood (not recorded which). The receptors come from a woman aged 25 to 39 who had been exposed to COVID-19. Each CDR3 is given with its conserved first and last residue. The D gene is left open where the match is weak. Size is stated for part of the rows, as once, few or many counts, or as a class when the clone is expanded.

13	TRBV19	TRBJ1-1	-	-	CASSLQGITEAFF	TGTGCCAGTAGTTTGCAGGGAATCACTGAAGCTTTCTTT
18	TRBV2	TRBJ2-5	TRBD2	-	CASSEARVAGGFQETQYF	TGTGCCAGCAGTGAAGCGCGGGTGGCGGGGGGTTTCCAAGAGACCCAGTACTTC
15	TRBV6-6	TRBJ2-7	TRBD1	-	CASSLSGTGIYEQYF	TGTGCCAGCAGTTTATCCGGGACAGGGATTTACGAGCAGTACTTC
11	TRBV30	TRBJ1-1	TRBD1	-	CAWRDREGAFF	TGTGCCTGGAGGGACAGGGAAGGAGCTTTCTTT
13	TRBV9	TRBJ2-7	TRBD1	few	CASSRRQGNEQYF	TGTGCCAGCAGCCGTCGACAGGGAAACGAGCAGTACTTC
11	TRBV12-3/TRBV12-4	TRBJ1-2	-	-	CGSGSSYGYTF	TGTGGATCCGGGAGTAGCTATGGCTACACCTTC
13	TRBV9	TRBJ2-1	-	-	CASSGLGGVEQFF	TGTGCCAGCAGCGGACTAGGGGGGGTTGAGCAGTTCTTC
13	TRBV6-5	TRBJ1-2	-	few	CASFNSRAEGYTF	TGTGCCAGCTTTAACTCCAGGGCAGAGGGCTACACCTTC
14	TRBV7-2	TRBJ1-2	TRBD1	-	CASSLGTGGYGYTF	TGTGCCAGCAGCTTAGGGACAGGGGGGTATGGCTACACCTTC
15	TRBV19	TRBJ2-1	TRBD2	-	CASVSGSGAYNEQFF	TGTGCCAGTGTCTCGGGCAGCGGGGCCTACAATGAGCAGTTCTTC
14	TRBV5-5	TRBJ2-7	-	few	CASSFLGAWNEQYF	TGTGCCAGCAGCTTCCTGGGGGCATGGAACGAGCAGTACTTC
12	TRBV19	TRBJ1-1	-	once	CASTQGNTEAFF	TGTGCCAGTACTCAGGGAAACACTGAAGCTTTCTTT
18	TRBV7-9	TRBJ1-4	-	-	CASSPQRQFAVGNEKLFF	TGTGCCAGCAGCCCTCAGAGACAGTTCGCCGTAGGTAATGAAAAACTGTTTTTT
15	TRBV3-1/TRBV3-2	TRBJ1-4	-	-	CASSQLQGGNEKLFF	TGTGCCAGCAGCCAATTACAGGGCGGGAATGAAAAACTGTTTTTT
14	TRBV9	TRBJ1-6	TRBD1	-	CASSATGVGSPLHF	TGTGCCAGCAGCGCGACAGGGGTTGGGTCACCCCTCCACTTT
14	TRBV7-8	TRBJ2-4	TRBD1	-	CASSTYDRGNIQYF	TGTGCCAGCAGCACCTATGACAGGGGAAACATTCAGTACTTC
14	TRBV25-1	TRBJ2-7	-	-	CASSRQAPSDEQYF	TGTGCCAGCAGCCGACAGGCACCAAGCGATGAGCAGTACTTC
15	TRBV5-5	TRBJ1-3	-	-	CASSLVGDLGNTIYF	TGTGCCAGCAGCTTGGTAGGAGACCTAGGAAACACCATATATTTT
15	TRBV6-5	TRBJ2-2	-	-	CASSYSNSGTGELFF	TGTGCCAGCAGTTACTCGAACTCGGGTACCGGGGAGCTGTTTTTT
13	TRBV5-5	TRBJ1-1	-	-	CASSWGGEVGAFF	TGTGCCAGCAGCTGGGGCGGGGAAGTAGGAGCTTTCTTT
14	TRBV2	TRBJ2-2	-	-	CASIVRGGPGELFF	TGTGCCAGCATTGTAAGGGGGGGTCCCGGGGAGCTGTTTTTT
14	TRBV19	TRBJ1-2	-	-	CASSVTGANYGYTF	TGTGCCAGTAGTGTAACAGGAGCTAACTATGGCTACACCTTC
15	TRBV30	TRBJ1-1	-	-	CAWSRGGGHYTEAFF	TGTGCCTGGAGTCGCGGAGGAGGGCATTACACTGAAGCTTTCTTT
16	TRBV18	TRBJ2-1	TRBD2	once	CASSPSLSGGANEQFF	TGTGCCAGCTCACCATCTCTTAGCGGGGGAGCGAATGAGCAGTTCTTC
13	TRBV12-3/TRBV12-4	TRBJ1-1	-	-	CASSLARNTEAFF	TGTGCCAGCAGTTTGGCCAGGAACACTGAAGCTTTCTTT
18	TRBV7-2	TRBJ1-2	TRBD1	-	CASSVEIGTGTTRRGYTF	TGTGCCAGCAGCGTTGAAATAGGGACAGGGACAACCCGGCGTGGCTACACCTTC
14	TRBV5-4	TRBJ1-6	-	-	CASSLVGGNSPLHF	TGTGCCAGCAGCTTGGTGGGAGGAAATTCACCCCTCCACTTT
15	TRBV4-1	TRBJ2-7	TRBD2	-	CASSLLAGDTYEQYF	TGCGCCAGCAGCCTCCTAGCGGGGGACACCTACGAGCAGTACTTC
17	TRBV2	TRBJ2-7	-	-	CASSPRGADREDYEQYF	TGTGCCAGCAGTCCCCGGGGGGCGGACAGGGAAGACTACGAGCAGTACTTC
18	TRBV7-8	TRBJ1-2	-	once	CASSLGSMGIGRDYGYTF	TGTGCCAGCAGCTTAGGGTCCATGGGTATCGGCAGGGACTATGGCTACACCTTC
17	TRBV7-2	TRBJ2-7	TRBD2	-	CASSSYSGGSIIYEQYF	TGTGCCAGCAGCTCCTATAGCGGGGGCTCCATAATCTACGAGCAGTACTTC
15	TRBV6-5	TRBJ1-1	TRBD1	few	CASRDRVRGASEAFF	TGTGCCAGCAGGGACAGGGTGAGAGGGGCCTCTGAAGCTTTCTTT
16	TRBV7-3	TRBJ2-5	TRBD2	-	CASSRSGGAIGETQYF	TGTGCCAGCAGCCGGAGCGGGGGGGCAATAGGAGAGACCCAGTACTTC
14	TRBV6-5	TRBJ2-7	-	-	CASSSAGRTYEQYF	TGTGCCAGCAGTTCCGCCGGCAGGACCTACGAGCAGTACTTC
12	TRBV5-1	TRBJ2-7	-	-	CASSSGEGEQYF	TGCGCCAGCAGCTCCGGAGAAGGCGAGCAGTACTTC
16	TRBV5-6	TRBJ1-2	TRBD1	once	CASSSGGRGEYYGYTF	TGTGCCAGCAGCTCAGGGGGAAGGGGTGAATACTATGGCTACACCTTC
12	TRBV3-1/TRBV3-2	TRBJ1-4	-	few	CASRAGQEKLFF	TGTGCCAGCAGAGCTGGGCAGGAAAAACTGTTTTTT
11	TRBV12-3/TRBV12-4	TRBJ2-3	-	-	CASRSADTQYF	TGTGCCAGCAGGTCTGCAGATACGCAGTATTTT
16	TRBV9	TRBJ2-3	TRBD2	-	CASSVAWGGRTDTQYF	TGTGCCAGCAGCGTAGCTTGGGGGGGTCGCACAGATACGCAGTATTTT
16	TRBV7-9	TRBJ2-2	-	-	CASSLAGGRNTGELFF	TGTGCCAGCAGCTTAGCAGGGGGACGGAACACCGGGGAGCTGTTTTTT
14	TRBV5-1	TRBJ2-5	-	-	CASSLSSLQETQYF	TGCGCCAGCAGCTTGAGTAGCCTTCAAGAGACCCAGTACTTC
17	TRBV5-1	TRBJ2-3	TRBD2	once	CASSRTGLAGGSDTQYF	TGCGCCAGCAGCCGCACAGGACTAGCGGGGGGCTCAGATACGCAGTATTTT
15	TRBV10-1	TRBJ1-1	-	once	CASSSSREGITEAFF	TGCGCCAGCAGCTCCAGTCGGGAGGGGATCACTGAAGCTTTCTTT
14	TRBV19	TRBJ1-5	-	-	CASTPGGGNQPQHF	TGTGCCAGTACCCCCGGGGGGGGCAATCAGCCCCAGCATTTT
16	TRBV6-5	TRBJ2-5	TRBD1	-	CASSYSTGSPRETQYF	TGTGCCAGCAGTTACTCGACAGGGTCCCCTCGAGAGACCCAGTACTTC
16	TRBV5-8	TRBJ2-3	TRBD2	-	CASSLGTSGGTDTQYF	TGTGCCAGCAGCTTAGGGACTAGCGGGGGAACAGATACGCAGTATTTT
14	TRBV15	TRBJ2-7	TRBD1	-	CATSRDGTGGEQYF	TGTGCCACCAGCAGAGATGGGACAGGGGGCGAGCAGTACTTC
14	TRBV7-9	TRBJ1-1	-	-	CASSSWDTAAEAFF	TGTGCCAGCAGCAGCTGGGACACCGCGGCTGAAGCTTTCTTT
15	TRBV6-5	TRBJ1-5	-	-	CASRSGLNSNQPQHF	TGTGCCAGCAGGTCAGGGCTCAATAGCAATCAGCCCCAGCATTTT
16	TRBV15	TRBJ1-5	TRBD1	-	CATSRDDGTGNQPQHF	TGTGCCACCAGCAGAGATGATGGGACAGGGAATCAGCCCCAGCATTTT
13	TRBV10-3	TRBJ1-6	TRBD1	few	CAIRTGEESPLHF	TGTGCCATCCGGACAGGGGAGGAGTCACCCCTCCACTTT
18	TRBV5-1	TRBJ2-2	TRBD2	-	CASSLRTSGGTNTGELFF	TGCGCCAGCAGCTTGAGGACTAGCGGGGGCACGAACACCGGGGAGCTGTTTTTT
16	TRBV14	TRBJ1-2	TRBD1	-	CASSQRQGGYNYGYTF	TGTGCCAGCAGCCAGAGACAGGGAGGCTATAACTATGGCTACACCTTC
14	TRBV7-8	TRBJ1-1	-	few	CASLRGPMNTEAFF	TGTGCCAGCTTACGTGGCCCCATGAACACTGAAGCTTTCTTT
15	TRBV5-1	TRBJ2-5	TRBD2	-	CASSFGLAEKETQYF	TGCGCCAGCAGCTTTGGACTAGCGGAGAAAGAGACCCAGTACTTC
16	TRBV7-6	TRBJ2-3	TRBD2	-	CASSGKRGGSTDTQYF	TGTGCCAGCAGCGGGAAGCGGGGGGGGAGCACAGATACGCAGTATTTT
19	TRBV7-7	TRBJ2-6	TRBD1	once	CASSLSAGTGISGANVLTF	TGTGCCAGCAGCCTCTCAGCCGGGACAGGCATCTCTGGGGCCAACGTCCTGACTTTC
16	TRBV3-1/TRBV3-2	TRBJ2-5	TRBD2	-	CASSPSTSATGETQYF	TGTGCCAGCAGCCCGTCGACTAGCGCTACAGGGGAGACCCAGTACTTC